This T cell receptor beta chain was profiled in a study of blood T cell repertoires in COVID-19 (TCRdb year 2020). Background on the whole study: The collaborator samples originated in the United States, Italy and Spain and spanned the acute and convalescent phases of COVID-19. The material from the prospective study consisted of cDNA or gDNA derived from T cells, B-cell-depleted T cells, or PBMCs. HLA class I and class II types, where available, came from metadata supplied by the sample provider rather than from assay-based typing. The repertoires were released in a freely available public database intended as a resource for research on the immune response to SARS-CoV-2. Nearly every sample came with metadata listing a de-identified subject ID, COVID-19 status, age in years and sex. Subjects who had been exposed to COVID-19, were actively infected with it, or had recovered from it provided the deeply sampled blood TCRbeta repertoires that made up the dataset. The samples were drawn from two sources: the first 160 participants of the ongoing ImmuneRACE study, and about 1,300 subjects contributed by 6 global collaborators. Results and caveats for the whole study, not just this receptor: The quantity of clinical and demographic metadata differed by source and by participant and was supplied without curation.

There are 15 amino acids in the CDR3, from cysteine to phenylalanine inclusive. Only the CDR3 DNA is retained, 45 bases long and in frame from the first base. The junction shows trimming of 6 bases on V and 1 base on J, and the gene matches do not reach 8 bases of it. The germline V gene sets CDR1 to MDHEN and CDR2 to SYDVKM. Participants in the prospective study were enrolled through a virtual design, were aged 18 to 89 years, and lived in approximately 25 United States geographic areas. In the prospective study, participants were assigned to cohorts based on the clinical history participants reported in a screening survey and a study questionnaire. In the prospective study, whole blood, serum and a nasopharyngeal or oropharyngeal swab were collected from each participant by mobile phlebotomists. Over a roughly 2-month period, participants in the prospective study had the option of providing additional blood draws and questionnaires. Prospective study blood samples were shipped either frozen or at room temperature before DNA extraction.

Turning to this clone: The antigen it recognizes is unknown. No base-level quality is on record; no much larger clone is a single base apart.

TCRbeta CDR3 regions were amplified from genomic DNA by means of the immunoSEQ Assay, a bias-controlled multiplex PCR. As for how the authors treated the data: Within the assay, amplification of reference gene primers was used to estimate how many nucleated cells each sample contained. To quantify the absolute abundance of each unique TCRbeta CDR3 rearrangement, sequence reads were collapsed and filtered. Productive Simpson clonality was computed per sample as the square root of Simpson's diversity index over productive rearrangements. Entries here come from immuneACCESS through TCRdb and include only in-frame sequences with V and J called. Some clones fail to appear in such tables; in the studies checked, an unresolved V gene covers under half of the shortfall, and the cause of the remainder is unknown. V and J calls and clone size are those listed in that table; D and trimming were worked out from the DNA. The sample includes about 210,000 clones, with around 81% observed a single time. Jointly, the top ten make up about 9.8% of the sample.

This clonotype was sampled from a woman between 45 and 60 years old with acute COVID-19. The sample consisted of PBMCs or T cells enriched from blood (not recorded which). The rearrangement joined TRBV28 to TRBJ1-2; 7 junctional bases match TRBD1. This receptor has the CDR3 CASSPPGQLNYGYTF. The sequenced DNA: TGTGCCAGCAGCCCTCCGGGACAGCTTAACTATGGCTACACCTTC.